These 15 T cell receptor beta chains came from one sample sequenced in a study of cytomegalovirus exposure and HLA in healthy donors. The PCR ran on 60 Vbeta and 13 Jbeta primers. The repertoire was sequenced with immunoSEQ multiplex PCR; TCRdb's copy has only in-frame clones and lacks some. The table shows some 83,000 clones, with under 80% occurring only once. The sequencing input was PBMCs. Source of these receptors: a man aged 55-75 years in good health and CMV-seronegative.

This clone has more than one count but fewer than ten. This chain links TRBV19 with TRBJ1-1, with 7 bases matching TRBD1. This CDR3 is 14 amino acids long. V was clipped by 4 bases and J by 1 base; unmatched bases: 3. The germline V gene encodes CDR1 LNHDA and CDR2 SQIVND (reference sequence). The DNA for the CDR3 is TGTGCCAGTAGTACCGGGACAGCGAACACTGAAGCTTTCTTT. It is translated as CASSTGTANTEAFF.

The gene calls are TRBV5-1 and TRBJ1-2, with D perhaps TRBD1 (5 bases). The CDR3 extends over 15 amino acids. V shed 0 bases and J shed 4 bases, with 13 bases lying between them. CDR1 is SGHRS, CDR2 YFSETQ, per germline. CDR3 loop: CASSLEKGPSYGYTF. The CDR3, as DNA: TGCGCCAGCAGCTTGGAAAAGGGGCCCAGCTATGGCTACACCTTC.

This chain connects TRBV19 to TRBJ2-2, with a weak D call TRBD2 (7 bases). CDR3 length equals 14 residues. Trimming took off 11 bases at V and 5 bases at J, with 18 bases between the two ends. Germline V gene lookup returns CDR1 LNHDA and CDR2 SQIVND (reference sequence). The CDR3 bases are TGTGCCTGCAACGGGGAGGGGGGAACCGGGGAGCTGTTTTTT. Amino acids: CACNGEGGTGELFF. The full variable domain, completed using reference TRBV19 and TRBJ2-2, is DGGITQSPKYLFRKEGQNVTLSCEQNLNHDAMYWYRQDPGQGLRLIYYSQIVNDFQKGDIAEGYSVSREKKESFPLTVTSAQKNPTAFYLCACNGEGGTGELFFGEGSRLTVL.

This chain connects TRBV5-1 to TRBJ2-1; tentative D call: TRBD2 (5 bases). Germline lookup yields CDR1 SGHRS and CDR2 YFSETQ. V was cut by 0 bases and J by 5 bases, with 9 bases left in between. The CDR3 covers 14 residues. CDR3 protein: CASSLESGNNEQFF. Here the CDR3 DNA reads TGCGCCAGCAGCTTGGAGAGCGGCAACAATGAGCAGTTCTTC.

The chain combines TRBV9 with TRBJ1-1, with 8 positions matching TRBD1. Looked up from germline, CDR1 is SGDLS and CDR2 is YYNGEE. V shed 3 bases and J 7 bases; nucleotides not matched to a gene: 2. This CDR3 contains 12 residues. The CDR3, as DNA: TGTGCCAGCAGCGGAGACAGGGGTGAAGCTTTCTTT. Protein product: CASSGDRGEAFF.

In its sample, this clone was seen once. The chain has TRBV5-6 and TRBJ2-2, with 8 bases lining up with TRBD1. The CDR3 totals 16 residues. The germline V gene has CDR1 SGHDT and CDR2 YYEEEE. After removal of 0 bases from V and 4 bases from J, the junction contained 5 bases not matched to a gene. CDR3 region: CASSLGTGSGTGELFF. The CDR3 DNA is TGTGCCAGCAGCTTGGGGACAGGGTCCGGCACCGGGGAGCTGTTTTTT.

This rearrangement joins TRBV19 to TRBJ1-3; 9 bases map to TRBD1. Trimming removed 3 bases from V and 3 bases from J; junction bases left unmatched: 9. The CDR3 contains 17 residues. Per the germline V gene, CDR1 is LNHDA and CDR2 is SQIVND (reference sequence). The DNA for the CDR3 is TGTGCCAGTAGTATGTCGGGACAGGGCATCGGTGGAAACACCATATATTTT. Its protein product is CASSMSGQGIGGNTIYF.

There are a few counts of this clone. The CDR3 DNA is TGTGCCACCAGCAGCCCCGGGACAGGGAACTATGGCTACACCTTC. Translation: CATSSPGTGNYGYTF. The V and J genes are TRBV15 and TRBJ1-2; 9 bases agree with TRBD1. CDR3 length equals 15 residues. With V trimmed by 3 bases and J by 2 bases, 4 bases remained unmatched. The germline gives CDR1 LNHNV, CDR2 YYDKDF (reference sequence).

The rearrangement joins TRBV5-6 to TRBJ2-3; the match to TRBD2 covers 10 bases. After removal of 4 bases from V and 3 bases from J, the junction contained 5 bases not matched to a gene. The CDR3 loop spans 15 amino acids. CDR1 SGHDT and CDR2 YYEEEE come from the germline V gene. CDR3 amino acids: CASSPLAGVTDTQYF. The CDR3 coding sequence is TGTGCCAGCAGCCCTCTAGCGGGGGTGACAGATACGCAGTATTTT.

The V call is TRBV6-5, the J call TRBJ1-1, with D hard to call. Germline V gives CDR1 MNHEY, CDR2 SVGAGI. The ends were cut back, 5 bases at V and 1 base at J, with 8 bases in the middle. The CDR3 sequence is 13 residues long. In nucleotides, the CDR3 is TGTGCCAGCAGTCTTGGCGGGAACACTGAAGCTTTCTTT. Protein product: CASSLGGNTEAFF.

This clone was seen only once. This rearrangement joins TRBV30 to TRBJ1-4; a weak D match, TRBD1 (5 bases). Germline CDR1 GTSNPN, CDR2 SVGIG (reference sequence). The germline V and J ends were trimmed by 8 bases and 5 bases, with 12 bases remaining between them. The CDR3 consists of 12 residues. In DNA form, the CDR3 reads TGTGCCCGAGGGACTTACAATGAAAAACTGTTTTTT. Its translation: CARGTYNEKLFF.

V and J are TRBV6-1 and TRBJ1-5; D possibly corresponds to TRBD1 (6 bases). CDR3 length: 14 amino acids. Germline V gene data show CDR1 as MNHNS and CDR2 as SASEGT. V lost 7 bases, J lost 6 bases, and 16 bases lay in between. The CDR3 region is CASTPQGSRQPQHF. The DNA of the CDR3 is TGTGCCAGCACCCCACAGGGTTCGCGTCAGCCCCAGCATTTT.

The chain employs TRBV4-2 and TRBJ2-5; D possibly corresponds to TRBD2 (5 bases). The J call is in doubt because the DNA end fits TRBJ2-7 better. The germline V gene has CDR1 LGHNA and CDR2 YNFKEQ. The CDR3 has 13 amino acids. The CDR3 loop is CASSQERDYEQYF. The CDR3 DNA reads as TGTGCCAGCAGCCAGGAGAGGGACTACGAGCAGTACTTC.

This chain uses TRBV2 with TRBJ2-3; D possibly corresponds to TRBD1 (6 bases). The germline CDR1 and CDR2 sequences are SNHLY and FYNNEI. The CDR3 length is 15 residues. Trimming pared 8 bases from V and 3 bases from J, leaving 18 bases between. The CDR3 protein is CASSNRAGVTDTQYF. The CDR3 bases are TGTGCCAGCTCCAACCGGGCAGGGGTGACAGATACGCAGTATTTT.

This sequence joins TRBV27 and TRBJ1-1; D might be TRBD1 (6 bases). In germline, CDR1 is MNHEY, CDR2 SMNVEV (reference sequence). The length of the CDR3 is 14 residues. V was trimmed by 6 bases and J by 6 bases, leaving 17 bases between them. The CDR3 DNA is TGTGCCAGCAGGGGCAGCCAGGGGATAGCTGAAGCTTTCTTT. Translating it yields CASRGSQGIAEAFF.